This T cell receptor (beta chain) is drawn from a study of T cell changes during pregnancy in multiple sclerosis. Germline-derived CDR1 and CDR2 are MNHEY and SVGAGI. The CDR3 is 13 residues long. V shed 0 bases and J 7 bases; nucleotides not matched to a gene: 3. Generated by immunoSEQ multiplex PCR, the TCRdb table keeps only in-frame clones and is missing some. This repertoire shows roughly 15,000 clones, more than 70% found once; its top ten account for over 15%. The V gene is TRBV6-5, the J gene TRBJ2-7, with 7 bases matching TRBD2. The receptor comes from a female donor in good health, enrolled as a control in a pregnancy study. The input for sequencing was CD8+ T cells from peripheral blood mononuclear cells, taken in the third trimester of pregnancy. The CDR3 reads CASSYSGGGEQYF. CDR3 DNA sequence: TGTGCCAGCAGTTACTCGGGGGGGGGAGAGCAGTACTTC.